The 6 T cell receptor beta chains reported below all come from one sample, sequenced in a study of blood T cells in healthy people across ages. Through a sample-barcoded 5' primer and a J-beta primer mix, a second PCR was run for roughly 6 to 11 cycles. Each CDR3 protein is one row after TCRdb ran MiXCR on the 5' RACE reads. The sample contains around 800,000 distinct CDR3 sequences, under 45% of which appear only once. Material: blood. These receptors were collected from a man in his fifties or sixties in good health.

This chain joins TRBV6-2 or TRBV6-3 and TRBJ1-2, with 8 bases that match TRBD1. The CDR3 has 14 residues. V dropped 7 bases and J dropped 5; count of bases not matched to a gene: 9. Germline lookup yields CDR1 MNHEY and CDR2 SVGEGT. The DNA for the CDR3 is TGTGCCAGCATCCCGCCGGGACAGGAATATGGCTACACCTTC. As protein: CASIPPGQEYGYTF.

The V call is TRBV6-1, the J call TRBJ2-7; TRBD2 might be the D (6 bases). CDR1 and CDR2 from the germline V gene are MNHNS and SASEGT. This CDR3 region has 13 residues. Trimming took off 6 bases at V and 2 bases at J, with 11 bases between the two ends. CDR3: CASSGGPAYEQYF. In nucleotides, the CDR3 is TGTGCCAGCAGCGGGGGTCCTGCCTACGAGCAGTACTTC.

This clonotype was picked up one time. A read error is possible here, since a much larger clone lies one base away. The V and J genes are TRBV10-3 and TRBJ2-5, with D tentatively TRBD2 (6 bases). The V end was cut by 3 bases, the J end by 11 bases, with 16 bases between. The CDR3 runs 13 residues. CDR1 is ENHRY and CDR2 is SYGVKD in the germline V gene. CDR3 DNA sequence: TGTGCCATCAGTGATGGGGCTAGCGATGAGCAGTACTTC. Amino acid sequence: CAISDGASDEQYF.

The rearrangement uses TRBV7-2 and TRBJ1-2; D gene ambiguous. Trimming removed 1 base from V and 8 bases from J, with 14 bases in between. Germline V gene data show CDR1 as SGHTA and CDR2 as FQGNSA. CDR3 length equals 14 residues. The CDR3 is CASSLGSGLEGYTF. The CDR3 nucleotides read TGTGCCAGCAGCTTAGGGTCTGGGCTCGAAGGCTACACCTTC.

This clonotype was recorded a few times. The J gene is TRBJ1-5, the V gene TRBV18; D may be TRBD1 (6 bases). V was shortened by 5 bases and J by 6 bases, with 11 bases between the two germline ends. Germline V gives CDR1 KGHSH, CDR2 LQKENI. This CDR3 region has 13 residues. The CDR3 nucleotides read TGTGCCAGCTCAGTGGACAGCTCTCAGCCCCAGCATTTT. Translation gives CASSVDSSQPQHF.

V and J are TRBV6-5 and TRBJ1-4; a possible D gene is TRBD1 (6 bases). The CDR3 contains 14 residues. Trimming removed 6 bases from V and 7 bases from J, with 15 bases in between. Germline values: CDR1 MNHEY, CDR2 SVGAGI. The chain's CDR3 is CASSPTGSREKLFF. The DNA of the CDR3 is TGTGCCAGCAGCCCGACAGGTTCTCGTGAAAAACTGTTTTTT.